This is a list of T cell receptor beta chains from one sample in a study of T cells in Graves' hyperthyroidism and ophthalmopathy. TCRdb reprocessed the multiplex PCR reads via MiXCR and lists one record per CDR3 protein. This table has 600,000 to 650,000 distinct CDR3 sequences, around 15% appearing once. The sample taken for sequencing was blood. These receptors all stem from a woman between 25 and 40 years old with Graves' hyperthyroidism. The CDR3 runs from the conserved cysteine through the conserved F or W. A D gene is named only where the DNA matches it firmly. The size of a clone is reported for some rows only, either as once, few or many, or as a class for expanded clones.

j_call clone_size v_call d_call cdr3_aa cdr3_nt
TRBJ1-5 many TRBV28 . CASTQGGDQPQHF TGTGCCAGCACCCAAGGGGGTGATCAGCCCCAGCATTTT
TRBJ2-7 . TRBV7-6 . CASSLARGGTYEQYF TGTGCCAGCAGCTTAGCCAGGGGGGGAACCTACGAGCAGTACTTC
TRBJ2-2 many TRBV5-6 TRBD2 CASSPGGTNTGELFF TGTGCCAGCAGCCCGGGGGGAACGAACACCGGGGAGCTGTTTTTT
TRBJ2-5 . TRBV7-9 TRBD2 CASSLTSLETQYF TGTGCCAGCAGCCTGACTAGCCTAGAGACCCAGTACTTC
TRBJ1-6 many TRBV18 . CASSPSGRYNSPLHF TGTGCCAGCTCACCATCAGGACGCTATAATTCACCCCTCCACTTT
TRBJ2-1 many TRBV11-3 TRBD2 CASSLTSGSPFHEQFF TGTGCCAGCAGCTTAACTAGCGGGTCCCCGTTTCATGAGCAGTTCTTC
TRBJ2-5 many TRBV9 TRBD1 CASSVGRDRQETQYF TGTGCCAGCAGCGTGGGCCGGGACAGACAAGAGACCCAGTACTTC
TRBJ2-2 few TRBV30 . CAWSPTELGLFF TGTGCCTGGAGCCCCACGGAGTTGGGGCTGTTTTTT
TRBJ2-2 . TRBV2 TRBD1 CASSTGVGTGELFF TGTGCCAGCAGTACAGGGGTGGGCACCGGGGAGCTGTTTTTT
TRBJ1-2 many TRBV11-2 . CASSSTGTAYGYTF TGTGCCAGCAGCAGTACCGGGACGGCCTATGGCTACACCTTC
TRBJ2-5 many TRBV20-1 . CSASRGIAETQYF TGCAGTGCTAGTAGGGGGATTGCAGAGACCCAGTACTTC
TRBJ2-7 many TRBV3-1 . CASSQEVREYEQYF TGTGCCAGCAGCCAAGAGGTCAGGGAGTACGAGCAGTACTTC
TRBJ1-2 many TRBV6-1 . CASLVLGGYGYTF TGTGCCAGCCTCGTCTTGGGGGGGTATGGCTACACCTTC
TRBJ2-7 many TRBV30 . CAWSKGVPGEQYF TGTGCCTGGAGTAAAGGGGTCCCGGGCGAGCAGTACTTC
TRBJ1-2 . TRBV6-1 . CASRPYLRYHYGYTF TGTGCCAGCAGGCCTTATTTAAGATACCACTATGGCTACACCTTC
TRBJ1-1 . TRBV11-2 . CASSLASTIMITEAFF TGTGCCAGCAGCTTGGCCTCGACTATTATGATCACTGAAGCTTTCTTT
TRBJ2-3 . TRBV28 . CASSRLVTDTRYF TGTGCCAGCAGTCGACTAGTGACCGATACGCGGTATTTT
TRBJ2-7 many TRBV27 TRBD2 CASGLGGEQYF TGTGCCAGCGGCCTCGGGGGGGAGCAGTACTTC
TRBJ2-1 . TRBV29-1 . CSVGARRDSYNEQFF TGCAGCGTTGGGGCACGACGGGACTCCTACAATGAGCAGTTCTTC
TRBJ2-1 many TRBV30 . CAWSRLDFNEQFF TGTGCCTGGAGCAGGCTAGATTTCAATGAGCAGTTCTTC
TRBJ1-1 few TRBV30 . CAWSVGQSLNTEAFF TGTGCCTGGAGTGTTGGGCAAAGCCTGAACACTGAAGCTTTCTTT
TRBJ2-7 many TRBV7-6 TRBD1 CASSLGVGQGSYEQYF TGTGCCAGCAGCTTAGGGGTAGGACAGGGTTCCTACGAGCAGTACTTC
TRBJ2-7 . TRBV19 . CASSVQGYDADEQYF TGTGCCAGTAGTGTACAGGGATACGATGCCGACGAGCAGTACTTC
TRBJ2-7 many TRBV2 TRBD1 CASSDTGVHEQYF TGTGCCAGCAGTGATACAGGGGTGCACGAGCAGTACTTC
TRBJ1-1 many TRBV3-1 . CASSPRRSGNTEAFF TGTGCCAGCAGCCCGCGACGCTCCGGGAACACTGAAGCTTTCTTT
TRBJ1-2 many TRBV28 TRBD1 CASSSSTGGVYTF TGTGCCAGCAGTTCCTCGACAGGGGGTGTCTACACCTTC
TRBJ2-7 many TRBV5-6 . CASSLDRFEQYF TGTGCCAGCAGCTTGGACAGATTCGAGCAGTACTTC
TRBJ2-4 . TRBV20-1 TRBD2 CSARGGIAVENIQYF TGCAGTGCCCGGGGGGGGATAGCGGTCGAAAACATTCAGTACTTC